Listed here are 25 T cell receptor beta chains from one sample, sequenced in a study of blood T cell repertoires in COVID-19 (dated by TCRdb to 2020 to 2021). Libraries were built with the immunoSEQ multiplex PCR assay. This is the immuneACCESS table as TCRdb keeps it, with only in-frame sequences that have V and J called. A part of the clones is gone; compared with another copy, unresolved V genes explain less than half, and the rest is unexplained. This sample gives about 250,000 clones in total; around 90% of them show up just once. Clones ranked in the top ten supply 2.6% of the sample. The sequencing sample was made of PBMCs or T cells enriched from blood (not recorded which). Source of these receptors: a woman aged 25 to 39 with acute COVID-19.

The rearrangement uses TRBV7-9 and TRBJ2-7; TRBD1 agrees at 7 bases. Germline trimming cut 5 bases from V and 3 bases from J; bases unmatched to any gene: 7. Germline values: CDR1 SEHNR, CDR2 FQNEAQ (reference sequence). The CDR3 loop spans 14 amino acids. The CDR3 protein is CASSRQGSGYEQYF. The DNA of the CDR3 is TGTGCCAGCAGCCGACAGGGATCGGGCTACGAGCAGTACTTC.

The V call is TRBV28, the J call TRBJ2-7; a possible D gene is TRBD1 (6 bases). The CDR3 contains 16 residues. The V end lost 5 bases, the J end lost 9 bases, and 26 bases lay between the germline ends. The germline V gene has CDR1 MDHEN and CDR2 SYDVKM. The CDR3, as DNA: TGTGCCAGCAGTGGGTCCAATTTGGAAAAAGGGGGTGGGCAGTACTTC. It codes for CASSGSNLEKGGGQYF. The full variable domain, rest sourced from reference TRBV28 and TRBJ2-7, is DVKVTQSSRYLVKRTGEKVFLECVQDMDHENMFWYRQDPGLGLRLIYFSYDVKMKEKGDIPEGYSVSREKKERFSLILESASTNQTSMYLCASSGSNLEKGGGQYFGPGTRLTVT.

The rearrangement links TRBV10-1 to TRBJ2-1, with TRBD2 matching 7 bases. The CDR3 covers 17 residues. Germline trimming cut 2 bases from V and 3 bases from J; bases unmatched to any gene: 10. CDR1 WNHNN and CDR2 SYGVQD come from the germline V gene (reference sequence). CDR3 amino acids: CASSEGLGTTIYNEQFF. The DNA for the CDR3 is TGCGCCAGCAGTGAGGGGCTCGGGACTACCATCTACAATGAGCAGTTCTTC.

This chain uses TRBV7-9 with TRBJ2-7; D may be TRBD2 (7 bases). Trimming took off 3 bases at V and 2 bases at J, with 11 bases between the two ends. CDR3 length equals 14 residues. Germline V gene lookup returns CDR1 SEHNR and CDR2 FQNEAQ (reference sequence). The CDR3: CASSFGGLTYEQYF. Written as DNA, the CDR3 is TGTGCCAGCAGCTTCGGGGGGCTCACCTACGAGCAGTACTTC.

The chain employs TRBV10-2 and TRBJ1-1; D gene uncertain. CDR3 length: 13 residues. Germline CDR1 is WSHSY and CDR2 is SAAADI. V was cut by 4 bases and J by 1 base, with 7 bases left in between. DNA of the CDR3: TGCGCCAGCAGTGCTCAGGCGAACACTGAAGCTTTCTTT. Translated, it gives CASSAQANTEAFF.

Only one count was recorded for this clone. In DNA form, the CDR3 reads TGTGCCAGCAGTGCCGGGAGGGGAGGGGAATACAACATTCAGTACTTC. It yields the protein CASSAGRGGEYNIQYF. The genes are TRBV2 and TRBJ2-4; TRBD2 aligns across 8 bases. V dropped 4 bases and J dropped 7; count of bases not matched to a gene: 12. Germline values: CDR1 SNHLY, CDR2 FYNNEI. This CDR3 comprises 16 residues.

This sequence joins TRBV5-1 and TRBJ2-1; 7 nucleotides align to TRBD2. CDR1 and CDR2 (germline): SGHRS, YFSETQ. V shed 0 bases, J shed 9 bases, and the junction held 9 bases outside the gene matches. The CDR3 runs to 15 residues. CDR3 region: CASSLESSGDGEQFF. CDR3 DNA: TGCGCCAGCAGCTTGGAGTCTAGCGGTGACGGTGAGCAGTTCTTC.

The chain combines TRBV4-1 with TRBJ1-1; 10 nucleotides agree with TRBD1. CDR1 and CDR2 from the germline V gene are MGHRA and YSYEKL. V trimming: 2 bases; J trimming: 4 bases; junction bases outside the gene matches: 4. CDR3 length: 15 residues. The CDR3 coding sequence is TGCGCCAGCAGCCAATGGACAGGGGGGAGCACTGAAGCTTTCTTT. Amino acid sequence: CASSQWTGGSTEAFF.

The chain combines TRBV6-1 with TRBJ2-1, with TRBD2 matching over 8 bases. The length of the CDR3 is 15 residues. CDR1 is MNHNS, CDR2 SASEGT, per germline. V lost 0 bases, J lost 6 bases, and 4 bases stayed unmatched. CDR3 coding DNA: TGTGCCAGCAGTGAAGCGTCCCGGGGGGGCAATGAGCAGTTCTTC. It specifies CASSEASRGGNEQFF.

V gene TRBV10-1 combines with J gene TRBJ1-5, with D possibly TRBD1 on 6 matching bases. CDR1 is WNHNN and CDR2 is SYGVQD in the germline V gene (reference sequence). The V gene lost 3 bases and the J gene lost 4 bases, with 13 bases spanning the gap. The CDR3 contains 15 residues. For the CDR3, the DNA is TGCGCCAGCAGTGAAGGGGGGGCGCGAAATCAGCCCCAGCATTTT. This sequence encodes CASSEGGARNQPQHF.

This rearrangement joins TRBV6-5 to TRBJ2-1; D is unresolved. The germline V gene has CDR1 MNHEY and CDR2 SVGAGI. V was pared by 11 bases and J by 0 bases, with 8 bases between. The CDR3 sequence is 12 residues long. This CDR3 is CAVTASYNEQFF. CDR3 DNA: TGTGCCGTTACAGCCTCCTACAATGAGCAGTTCTTC.

The V and J genes are TRBV6-5 and TRBJ2-7; a possible D gene is TRBD1 (5 bases). The CDR3 consists of 14 residues. The V end lost 2 bases, the J end lost 4 bases, and 12 bases lay between the germline ends. Germline lookup yields CDR1 MNHEY and CDR2 SVGAGI. The CDR3 reads CASSYTRTLYEQYF. In DNA, the CDR3 is TGTGCCAGCAGTTACACCCGGACATTATACGAGCAGTACTTC.

A few counts support this clone. The rearrangement joins TRBV13 to TRBJ2-7; 7 positions agree with TRBD2. CDR1 PRHDT and CDR2 FYEKMQ come from the germline V gene (reference sequence). Unmatched junction bases numbered 7, after V lost 0 bases and J lost 2 bases. The CDR3 covers 16 residues. In DNA form, the CDR3 reads TGTGCCAGCAGCTTAGGGCTAGCGGAAACCCCCTACGAGCAGTACTTC. Translating it yields CASSLGLAETPYEQYF.

This clone showed up just once. This sequence joins TRBV7-9 and TRBJ2-1; D is possibly TRBD2 (5 bases). The germline V gene encodes CDR1 SEHNR and CDR2 FQNEAQ (reference sequence). The CDR3 is made up of 15 amino acids. V was cut by 5 bases and J by 8 bases, with 19 bases left in between. CDR3 sequence: CASSPGLYGEHEQFF. The CDR3 DNA follows: TGTGCCAGCAGCCCCGGACTTTATGGCGAGCATGAGCAGTTCTTC. The full variable domain, its missing parts supplied by reference TRBV7-9 and TRBJ2-1, is DTGVSQNPRHKITKRGQNVTFRCDPISEHNRLYWYRQTLGQGPEFLTYFQNEAQLEKSRLLSDRFSAERPKGSFSTLEIQRTEQGDSAMYLCASSPGLYGEHEQFFGPGTRLTVL.

This clone was found a few times. The chain uses TRBV4-1 and TRBJ1-3, with D hard to call. The CDR3 is 15 residues long. Germline V gives CDR1 MGHRA, CDR2 YSYEKL. V gave up 1 base and J gave up 4 bases, with 11 bases separating them. CDR3 coding DNA: TGCGCCAGCAGCCAAGGGGCAGACCCAGGAAACACCATATATTTT. It yields the protein CASSQGADPGNTIYF.

The genes are TRBV11-2 and TRBJ2-4; a possible D gene is TRBD1 (6 bases). The CDR3 extends over 16 amino acids. The V end lost 1 base, the J end lost 4 bases, and 14 bases lay between the germline ends. The germline gives CDR1 SGHAT, CDR2 FQNNGV. CDR3 DNA sequence: TGTGCCAGCAGCTTAGTCCAAACAGGGAGAAAAAACATTCAGTACTTC. This sequence encodes CASSLVQTGRKNIQYF. Complete variable domain (other parts from reference TRBV11-2 and TRBJ2-4): EAGVAQSPRYKIIEKRQSVAFWCNPISGHATLYWYQQILGQGPKLLIQFQNNGVVDDSQLPKDRFSAERLKGVDSTLKIQPAKLEDSAVYLCASSLVQTGRKNIQYFGAGTRLSVL.

The rearrangement uses TRBV28 and TRBJ1-4; D is ambiguous. The germline V gene encodes CDR1 MDHEN and CDR2 SYDVKM. This CDR3 contains 14 residues. V lost 2 bases to trimming and J lost 4 bases, with 8 bases between them. In nucleotides, the CDR3 is TGTGCCAGCAGTTTAACGGGATTTAATGAAAAACTGTTTTTT. Its translation: CASSLTGFNEKLFF.

The chain employs TRBV4-3 and TRBJ2-2; D is uncertain. The length of the CDR3 is 14 residues. V was pared by 0 bases and J by 7 bases, with 9 bases between. Germline V gene lookup returns CDR1 LGHNA and CDR2 YSLEER. In DNA, the CDR3 is TGCGCCAGCAGCCAAGAGGTTTCGGGCGGGGAGCTGTTTTTT. It specifies CASSQEVSGGELFF.

This chain uses TRBV3-1 (or the pseudogene TRBV3-2) with TRBJ2-1; 7 nucleotides line up with TRBD2. V lost 4 bases and J lost 6; bases outside the gene matches: 12. The CDR3 is 16 amino acids. The germline V gene encodes CDR1 LGHDT and CDR2 YNNKEL (reference sequence). CDR3 region: CASSLRMSGVGNEQFF. The CDR3 bases are TGTGCCAGCAGCCTAAGAATGAGCGGGGTAGGCAATGAGCAGTTCTTC.

The gene calls are TRBV29-1 and TRBJ1-6; D remains ambiguous. Germline CDR1 is SQVTM and CDR2 is ANQGSEA. Trimming pared 7 bases from V and 7 bases from J, leaving 14 bases between. This CDR3 comprises 13 residues. The CDR3 reads CSARFELNSPLHF. CDR3 sequence (DNA): TGCAGCGCCCGTTTCGAACTCAATTCACCCCTCCACTTT. Based on the CDR3 plus reference TRBV29-1 and TRBJ1-6, the full variable domain is SAVISQKPSRDICQRGTSLTIQCQVDSQVTMMFWYRQQPGQSLTLIATANQGSEATYESGFVIDKFPISRPNLTFSTLTVSNMSPEDSSIYLCSARFELNSPLHFGNGTRLTVT.

The table lists this clone with a few counts. V gene TRBV7-2 combines with J gene TRBJ1-5; 7 nucleotides agree with TRBD1. V was pared by 7 bases and J by 3 bases, with 3 bases of the junction left unmatched. Germline assignment: CDR1 SGHTA and CDR2 FQGNSA. The CDR3 extends over 13 amino acids. The CDR3 sequence: CASTQGVNQPQHF. Here the CDR3 DNA reads TGTGCCAGCACTCAGGGGGTCAATCAGCCCCAGCATTTT.

J is TRBJ2-1 and V is TRBV7-9; 14 nucleotides match TRBD2. Trimming at V came to 1 base and at J to 6 bases, leaving 8 bases not matched to a gene. Germline CDR1 SEHNR, CDR2 FQNEAQ (reference sequence). There are 18 residues in the CDR3. The CDR3 DNA is TGTGCCAGCAGCTTAGTGGGACTAGCGGGGGCAAAACTCAATGAGCAGTTCTTC. Translation: CASSLVGLAGAKLNEQFF.

This clone occurred a few times. A much larger clone sits a single nucleotide away, making a read error possible. The same CDR3 also results from other DNA sequences found in this sample. This chain uses TRBV6-1 with TRBJ2-5; 8 bases align to TRBD2. There are 16 residues in the CDR3. V dropped 2 bases and J dropped 5; count of bases not matched to a gene: 10. The germline V gene has CDR1 MNHNS and CDR2 SASEGT. CDR3 in amino acids: CASSEIRGRGGETQYF. CDR3 in DNA: TGTGCCAGCAGTGAAATCCGGGGGCGCGGGGGGGAGACCCAGTACTTC.

The chain has TRBV4-2 and TRBJ1-5; D may be TRBD1 (6 bases). The ends were cut back, 4 bases at V and 4 bases at J, with 14 bases in the middle. The CDR3 length is 15 residues. In germline, CDR1 is LGHNA, CDR2 YNFKEQ. In nucleotides, the CDR3 is TGTGCCAGCAGCCGAGAGACAGGTGATAATCAGCCCCAGCATTTT. This sequence encodes CASSRETGDNQPQHF.

This chain connects TRBV2 to TRBJ1-5, with a tentative D call TRBD1 (6 bases). Germline V gives CDR1 SNHLY, CDR2 FYNNEI. V lost 6 bases and J lost 7, with 19 bases in between. The CDR3 length is 15 residues. The CDR3 loop is CASSPSTGFSQPQHF. In DNA, the CDR3 is TGTGCCAGCAGCCCTTCGACAGGATTTAGCCAGCCCCAGCATTTT. Using reference TRBV2 and TRBJ1-5 for the parts outside the CDR3, the full variable domain is EPEVTQTPSHQVTQMGQEVILRCVPISNHLYFYWYRQILGQKVEFLVSFYNNEISEKSEIFDDQFSVERPDGSNFTLKIRSTKLEDSAMYFCASSPSTGFSQPQHFGDGTRLSIL.